This is a list of T cell receptor beta chains from one sample in a study of T cells in Graves' hyperthyroidism and ophthalmopathy. TCRdb re-called the multiplex PCR reads through MiXCR, storing one row per CDR3 protein. Of fewer than 500,000 distinct CDR3 sequences listed, roughly 14% were seen once; the top ten hold about 19%. The sequenced sample consisted of blood. The origin of the receptors is a woman in her twenties or thirties with Graves' ophthalmopathy. CDR3s include the opening cysteine and the closing phenylalanine or tryptophan. D genes are given only for firm matches. Clone size is not always given. Where it is, it says once, few, many or a class for expanded clones.

many,TRBV27,NA,CASSRPQGTQYF
NA,TRBV12-3/TRBV12-4,NA,CATGQLNEQFF
NA,TRBV6-9,NA,CASSYFPQETQYF
NA,TRBV6-1,TRBD1,CASSETGGNTEAFF
many,TRBV3-1,TRBD1,CASSQHSRQGDTGELFF
many,TRBV28,NA,CASSEEEGSPLHF
many,TRBV28,TRBD2,CASSLEWGSGGTDTQYF
many,TRBV3-1,NA,CVSSQGPRSSYEQYF
many,TRBV2,NA,CASAYIDRDTDTQYF
many,TRBV15,NA,CATSRDRGGTEAFF
NA,TRBV29-1,TRBD1,CSVGVQGARSPLHF
NA,TRBV12-3/TRBV12-4,TRBD1,CASSAGTGKHF
medium-sized,TRBV6-1,NA,CASSYDPRYEQYF
NA,TRBV10-3,NA,CAISDAETQETQYF
many,TRBV7-8,TRBD2,CASSLTWVGGARETQYF
few,TRBV29-1,NA,CSVLSDSETQYF
many,TRBV5-6,TRBD1,CASSGGQGDYGYTF
NA,TRBV12-3/TRBV12-4,TRBD2,CASSGVGGSETQYF
many,TRBV12-3/TRBV12-4,NA,CASRDGGNTEAFF
few,TRBV5-4,NA,CASSLCVDEQYF
many,TRBV3-1,NA,CASSHYRGYGDYGYTF
many,TRBV5-1,TRBD1,CASSQRTGQETQYF
few,TRBV6-1,NA,CASRPVPGLNEQYF
many,TRBV9,TRBD1,CASSVKTGVASDTQYF